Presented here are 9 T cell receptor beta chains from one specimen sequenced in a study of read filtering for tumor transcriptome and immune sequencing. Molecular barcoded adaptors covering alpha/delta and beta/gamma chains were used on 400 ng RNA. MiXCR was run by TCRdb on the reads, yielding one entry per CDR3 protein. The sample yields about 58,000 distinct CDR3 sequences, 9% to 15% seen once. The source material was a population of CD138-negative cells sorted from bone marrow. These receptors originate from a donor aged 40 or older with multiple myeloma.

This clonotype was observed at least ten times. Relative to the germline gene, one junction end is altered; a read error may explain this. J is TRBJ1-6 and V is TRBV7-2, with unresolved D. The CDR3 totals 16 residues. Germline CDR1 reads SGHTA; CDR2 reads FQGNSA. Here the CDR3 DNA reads TGTGCCAGCAGCCCGGACGTGGGATCCTATATTTCACCCCTCCACTTT. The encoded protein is CASSPDVGSYISPLHF.

CDR3 DNA: TGTGCCAGCAGCTTAGACGGGACTAGTCAAGAGACCCAGTACTTC. The encoded protein is CASSLDGTSQETQYF. The rearrangement joins TRBV11-2 to TRBJ2-5, with TRBD2 identical over 8 bases. V lost 0 bases, J lost 2 bases, and 2 bases stayed unmatched. Germline values: CDR1 SGHAT, CDR2 FQNNGV. This CDR3 region has 15 residues.

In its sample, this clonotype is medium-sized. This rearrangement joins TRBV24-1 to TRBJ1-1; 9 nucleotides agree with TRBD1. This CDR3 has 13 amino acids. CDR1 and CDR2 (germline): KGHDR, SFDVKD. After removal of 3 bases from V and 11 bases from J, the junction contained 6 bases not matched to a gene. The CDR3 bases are TGTGCCACCAGTGATCACGGGACAGGGAAGGCTTTCTTT. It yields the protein CATSDHGTGKAFF.

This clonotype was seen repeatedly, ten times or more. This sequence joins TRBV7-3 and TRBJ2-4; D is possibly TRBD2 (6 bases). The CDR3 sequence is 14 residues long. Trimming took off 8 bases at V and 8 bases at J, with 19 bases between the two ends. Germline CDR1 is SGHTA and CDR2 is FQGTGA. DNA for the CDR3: TGTGCCAGCTTGACGGGGGACGGTTATCACATTCAGTACTTC. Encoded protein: CASLTGDGYHIQYF.

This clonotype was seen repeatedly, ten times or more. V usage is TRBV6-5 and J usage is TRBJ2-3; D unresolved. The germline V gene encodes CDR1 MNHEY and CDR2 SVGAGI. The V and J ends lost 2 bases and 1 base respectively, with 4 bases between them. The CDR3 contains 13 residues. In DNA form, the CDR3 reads TGTGCCAGCAGTTACCCCGGCACAGATACGCAGTATTTT. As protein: CASSYPGTDTQYF.

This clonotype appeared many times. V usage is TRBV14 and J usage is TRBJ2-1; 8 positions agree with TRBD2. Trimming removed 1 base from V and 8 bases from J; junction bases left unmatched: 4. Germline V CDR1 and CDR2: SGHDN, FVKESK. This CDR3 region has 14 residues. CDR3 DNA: TGTGCCAGCAGCCAAGGACTAGCGTACGATGAGCAGTTCTTC. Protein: CASSQGLAYDEQFF.

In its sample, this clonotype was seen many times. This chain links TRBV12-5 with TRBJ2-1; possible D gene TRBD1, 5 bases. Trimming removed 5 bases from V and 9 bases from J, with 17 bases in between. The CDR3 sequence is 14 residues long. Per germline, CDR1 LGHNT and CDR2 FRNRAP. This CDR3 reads CASGPGPHWGEQFF. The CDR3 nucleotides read TGTGCTAGTGGTCCAGGGCCTCACTGGGGTGAGCAGTTCTTC.

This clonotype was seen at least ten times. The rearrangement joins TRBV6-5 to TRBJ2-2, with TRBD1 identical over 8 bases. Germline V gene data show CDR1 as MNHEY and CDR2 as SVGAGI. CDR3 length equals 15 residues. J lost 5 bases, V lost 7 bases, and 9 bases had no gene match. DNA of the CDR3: TGTGCCAGCAAACGGAGGACAGGGCTGACCGGGGAGCTGTTTTTT. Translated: CASKRRTGLTGELFF.

The CDR3 DNA sequence: TGCAGTGCTTGGAGGGGTCTAGCGGGGGGCTACAATGAGCAGTTCTTC. Translation: CSAWRGLAGGYNEQFF. This chain links TRBV20-1 with TRBJ2-1; 11 nucleotides match TRBD2. The V gene end was trimmed by 5 bases and the J gene end by 3 bases; junction bases not matched to a gene: 9. The CDR3 length is 16 residues. Per the germline V gene, CDR1 is DFQATT and CDR2 is SNEGSKA (reference sequence).